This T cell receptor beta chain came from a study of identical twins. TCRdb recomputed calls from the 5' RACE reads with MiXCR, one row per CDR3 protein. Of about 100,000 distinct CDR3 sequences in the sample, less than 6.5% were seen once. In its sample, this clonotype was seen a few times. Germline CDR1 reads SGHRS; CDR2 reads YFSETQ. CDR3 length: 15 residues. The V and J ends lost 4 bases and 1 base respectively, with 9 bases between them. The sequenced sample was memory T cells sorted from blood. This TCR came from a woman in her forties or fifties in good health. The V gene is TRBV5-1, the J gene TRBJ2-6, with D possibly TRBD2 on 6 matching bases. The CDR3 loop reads CASSLRESGANVLTF. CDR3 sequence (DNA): TGCGCCAGCAGCCTACGGGAGTCTGGGGCCAACGTCCTGACTTTC.